This TCR beta chain was documented in a study of CD8 T cells in Susac syndrome (dated by TCRdb to between 2019 and 2020). Concerning the study at large: The study used repertoire sequencing to test whether antigen drove CD8+ T cell activation and differentiation in Susac syndrome. Paper-wide results and their limitations: The study acknowledged that relatively few individuals were included in the TCR sequencing and HLA analysis.

Via the germline V gene (reference sequence), CDR1 is LGHDT and CDR2 YNNKEL. From cysteine to phenylalanine, the CDR3 is 16 amino acids long. Only CDR3 DNA remains: 48 bases, in frame from the first base. Trimming leaves V shorter by 4 bases and J shorter by 2 bases, with the junction holding 8 bases beyond the gene matches. Peripheral blood CD8+ and CD4+ T cells from healthy donors, Susac syndrome patients and multiple sclerosis patients were profiled by high-throughput TCR beta sequencing. Treatment-naive patients with stable or active relapsing-remitting disease fulfilling revised McDonald criteria were used as multiple sclerosis controls. Bulk CD8+ and CD4+ T cells were purified magnetically by negative isolation, whereas CD8+ TEMRA cells were enriched by FACS. Blood was drawn into EDTA tubes, processed within 24 hours, and PBMCs were isolated by density gradient centrifugation. PBMCs destined for TCR sequencing were cryopreserved in liquid nitrogen and later thawed in a 37 °C water bath. A purity of at least 90% was achieved for sorted or isolated CD4+, CD8+ and CD8+ TEMRA cells.

RNA was extracted using the RNeasy kit, and 0.5 to 1 microgram was reverse transcribed with random hexamers. The immunoSEQ multiplex PCR assay, covering 54 Vbeta and 13 Jbeta segments, was used to amplify TCR beta CDR3 regions. Bias from PCR amplification was corrected by using a synthetic template baseline for primer optimization and for computational correction. In the original analysis: Reads were annotated to V, D and J genes per IMGT and analyzed with immunoSEQ Analyzer, keeping only productive sequences. Clonality was computed as one minus Shannon entropy normalized by log2 of the number of productive unique sequences. Public and private clones were assessed among the 100 most prevalent clones of each patient and control. A clone was defined as Susac-specific if it was absent from the healthy and MS cohorts, from roughly 980 published viral clones and from other ImmuneACCESS disease sequences. TCRdb passed the public sequencing reads through fastp at Q25 and MiXCR, retaining productive beta sequences. Rows merge per CDR3 protein into single entries with the most common DNA and genes. In this record, the V and J calls reflect TCRdb's handling and not the investigators' own analysis. Within this sample are approximately 270,000 distinct CDR3 sequences, with roughly 93% of them counted one time only. In total, the top ten clones hold about 0.07% of the sample.

Comment on this clonotype: The antigen it recognizes is unknown. No clone much larger than this one lies a single base away; base qualities are absent.

The chain couples TRBV3-1 to TRBJ2-1; the junction holds 7 bases that match TRBD2. The receptor was isolated from a human donor with multiple sclerosis. Sequencing was performed on CD4+ T cells from PBMCs. The DNA sequence reads TGTGCCAGCAGCCCCACTAGCGTTCCCCCCTACAATGAGCAGTTCTTC. Its translation is CASSPTSVPPYNEQFF.